The 19 T cell receptor beta chains below come from one sample, sequenced in a study of OX40 agonist ivuxolimab in advanced cancers. Produced via immunoSEQ multiplex PCR; TCRdb's table is partial and in-frame only. The repertoire holds roughly 92,000 clones, more than 85% seen once, with 3.4% in the top ten. Specimen: CD4+ or CD8+ T cells sorted from blood, collected in a trial of the OX40 agonist ivuxolimab. These receptors were obtained from an adult with an advanced solid tumor such as melanoma, head and neck, liver or kidney cancer.

The chain links TRBV4-3 to TRBJ1-1, with 7 bases matching TRBD1. The trim removed 6 bases at V and 7 bases at J, leaving 14 bases unmatched. CDR3 length: 15 amino acids. Per germline, CDR1 LGHNA and CDR2 YSLEER. The CDR3 here is CASSRYFDRDSEAFF. CDR3 nucleotide sequence: TGCGCCAGCAGTCGATATTTCGACAGGGATAGTGAAGCTTTCTTT.

J is TRBJ2-2 and V is TRBV5-6; the D is unclear. The CDR3 loop spans 13 amino acids. With 2 bases removed from V and 6 bases from J, the gap between germline ends came to 8 bases. From germline, CDR1 is SGHDT and CDR2 YYEEEE. CDR3: CASSLLAAGELFF. The CDR3 DNA follows: TGTGCCAGCAGCTTACTGGCGGCCGGGGAGCTGTTTTTT.

The chain combines TRBV14 with TRBJ1-1, with D maybe TRBD1 (6 bases). Per germline, CDR1 SGHDN and CDR2 FVKESK. The CDR3 length is 15 residues. V shed 4 bases and J shed 1 base, with 13 bases lying between them. CDR3 sequence: CASSPEGGRNTEAFF. Here the CDR3 DNA reads TGTGCCAGCAGCCCCGAAGGGGGTAGGAACACTGAAGCTTTCTTT.

The chain employs TRBV15 and TRBJ1-1; tentative D call: TRBD1 (5 bases). V was shortened by 7 bases and J by 0 bases, with 9 bases between the two germline ends. Germline lookup yields CDR1 LNHNV and CDR2 YYDKDF (reference sequence). The CDR3 consists of 13 residues. CDR3: CATKSGLNTEAFF. The CDR3 DNA reads TGTGCCACCAAGTCAGGGCTGAACACTGAAGCTTTCTTT.

The chain carries TRBV6-5 and TRBJ1-1; no reliable D call. Deletions cut 4 bases from V and 1 base from J, with 7 bases between. The CDR3 is made up of 13 amino acids. Germline values: CDR1 MNHEY, CDR2 SVGAGI. Written as DNA, the CDR3 is TGTGCCAGCAGTTCCAGAGGGAACACTGAAGCTTTCTTT. Amino acids: CASSSRGNTEAFF.

The V gene is TRBV7-9, the J gene TRBJ1-1; D gene ambiguous. The germline gives CDR1 SEHNR, CDR2 FQNEAQ (reference sequence). Trimming stripped 3 bases from V and 1 base from J, with 6 bases between. The length of the CDR3 is 13 residues. The DNA of the CDR3 is TGTGCCAGCAGCTTTCCAGGGAACACTGAAGCTTTCTTT. It yields the protein CASSFPGNTEAFF. Complete variable domain (other parts from reference TRBV7-9 and TRBJ1-1): DTGVSQNPRHKITKRGQNVTFRCDPISEHNRLYWYRQTLGQGPEFLTYFQNEAQLEKSRLLSDRFSAERPKGSFSTLEIQRTEQGDSAMYLCASSFPGNTEAFFGQGTRLTVV.

The rearrangement uses TRBV11-2 and TRBJ2-4; D is perhaps TRBD1 (6 bases). The CDR3 sequence is 12 residues long. V lost 4 bases and J 11 bases, leaving 12 bases between the germline ends. Germline V gene lookup returns CDR1 SGHAT and CDR2 FQNNGV. The CDR3 region has the DNA TGTGCCAGCAGCTCCGAGGGGGTCTTTCAGTACTTC. Protein: CASSSEGVFQYF.

Worth noting for this clone: One end of the junction fails to match germline, which may point to a read error. This chain connects TRBV27 to TRBJ1-4; D is perhaps TRBD1 (5 bases). Germline CDR1 is MNHEY and CDR2 is SMNVEV (reference sequence). The CDR3 runs 14 residues. The DNA for the CDR3 is TGTGCCGGCAGTCACCGGGACCCTAATGAAAAACTGTTTTTT. Translating it yields CAGSHRDPNEKLFF.

This chain uses TRBV11-2 with TRBJ2-7, with D possibly called TRBD1 or TRBD2 (5 bases each). Trimming stripped 8 bases from V and 5 bases from J, with 22 bases between. Germline V gene lookup returns CDR1 SGHAT and CDR2 FQNNGV. This CDR3 contains 15 residues. CDR3 coding DNA: TGTGCCAGCGCTGGGGACGACCGGGGTAGCGACGAGCAGTACTTC. This gives the protein CASAGDDRGSDEQYF.

The CDR3: CASSQERAWGETQYF. In DNA, the CDR3 is TGTGCCAGCAGCCAAGAGAGAGCTTGGGGAGAGACCCAGTACTTC. This chain joins TRBV4-2 and TRBJ2-5; no clear D. Germline assignment: CDR1 LGHNA and CDR2 YNFKEQ. The germline V and J ends were trimmed by 0 bases and 4 bases, with 12 bases remaining between them. The CDR3 consists of 15 residues.

This chain links TRBV27 with TRBJ2-1; 14 nucleotides align to TRBD2. Trimming at V came to 6 bases and at J to 9 bases, leaving 7 bases not matched to a gene. Germline V CDR1 and CDR2: MNHEY, SMNVEV (reference sequence). This CDR3 contains 15 residues. In nucleotides, the CDR3 is TGTGCCAGCAGCGTGACTAGCGGGGGGGAGGGTGAGCAGTTCTTC. Protein sequence: CASSVTSGGEGEQFF.

The chain uses TRBV27 and TRBJ1-6; 7 nucleotides match TRBD1. This CDR3 has 14 residues. The V gene's germline CDR1 is MNHEY and CDR2 SMNVEV (reference sequence). The junction had 5 bases not matched to a gene; V was cut back by 5 bases and J by 7 bases. CDR3 DNA sequence: TGTGCCAGCAGTCCGAGGGGGCTCAATTCACCCCTCCACTTT. Protein product: CASSPRGLNSPLHF.

The rearrangement links TRBV21-1 to TRBJ2-3. TRBV21-1 has pseudogene status. The CDR3 has 11 residues. The CDR3 DNA follows: TGTGCCAGCAGGTCGGACGATACGCAGTATTTT. Encoded protein: CASRSDDTQYF.

This chain connects TRBV9 to TRBJ1-1; D may be TRBD1 (6 bases). V was shortened by 0 bases and J by 1 base, with 10 bases between the two germline ends. Germline lookup yields CDR1 SGDLS and CDR2 YYNGEE. The CDR3 runs 15 residues. This CDR3 reads CASSVAGGPNTEAFF. The CDR3 DNA sequence: TGTGCCAGCAGCGTAGCCGGGGGCCCGAACACTGAAGCTTTCTTT.

This clone came up once. The chain employs TRBV9 and TRBJ2-2; TRBD2 aligns across 7 bases. Trimming at V came to 2 bases and at J to 3 bases, leaving 7 bases not matched to a gene. The CDR3 is made up of 16 amino acids. CDR1 is SGDLS and CDR2 is YYNGEE in the germline V gene. CDR3 DNA: TGTGCCAGCAGCGTTCCGGGGGGTATGGACACCGGGGAGCTGTTTTTT. It encodes CASSVPGGMDTGELFF.

The rearrangement joins TRBV6-6 to TRBJ1-5; 7 bases map to TRBD1. Per the germline V gene, CDR1 is MNHNY and CDR2 is SVGAGI (reference sequence). Trimming took 6 bases from V and 3 from J; bases not matched to a gene: 11. This CDR3 spans 16 amino acids. CDR3 residues: CASSYAAQGFNQPQHF. The DNA for the CDR3 is TGTGCCAGCAGCTACGCGGCACAGGGGTTCAATCAGCCCCAGCATTTT.

This clone was found once. The chain combines TRBV5-8 with TRBJ2-7, with TRBD1 matching over 7 bases. Germline values: CDR1 SGHTS, CDR2 YDEGEE. The CDR3 is made up of 15 amino acids. V was pared by 4 bases and J by 5 bases, with 12 bases of the junction left unmatched. The DNA for the CDR3 is TGTGCCAGCAGCCACCTTGGACAGGTAGGGGACGAGCAGTACTTC. Its translation: CASSHLGQVGDEQYF.

The J gene is TRBJ1-2, the V gene TRBV11-2, with D maybe TRBD1 (6 bases). Trimming removed 5 bases at V and 6 bases at J, with 10 bases between. Germline V CDR1 and CDR2: SGHAT, FQNNGV. CDR3 length: 12 residues. As DNA, the CDR3 is TGTGCCAGCAGCCAAGGGGGAGATGGCTACACCTTC. This sequence encodes CASSQGGDGYTF.

The chain couples TRBV2 to TRBJ2-7; 8 bases are shared with TRBD1. Per the germline V gene, CDR1 is SNHLY and CDR2 is FYNNEI. The CDR3 sequence is 12 residues long. The trim removed 8 bases at V and 3 bases at J, leaving 3 bases unmatched. The CDR3 DNA sequence: TGTGCCAGCGGCGGACAGGGCTACGAGCAGTACTTC. Translation: CASGGQGYEQYF.